This T cell receptor (beta chain) was sequenced for a study of blood T cells in healthy people across ages. The study's findings and limits: CMV infection status of these donors was not known. Observed TCR beta diversity per million T cells went down as age went up. This fall followed a roughly linear course with age.

Note on this clonotype: Its antigen is as yet unknown.

Per the germline V gene, CDR1 is SGDLS and CDR2 is YYNGEE. The CDR3 contains 15 residues. Primers used in a second PCR of roughly 6 to 12 cycles were a sample-barcoded 5' primer and a J-beta primer mix. One entry per CDR3 protein results from TCRdb running MiXCR on the 5' RACE reads. The sample lists roughly 1.5 million distinct CDR3 sequences, less than 45% seen once, with about 4% in the top ten. The chain recombines TRBV9 with TRBJ2-1; 7 bases are shared with TRBD2. TRBJ2-7 matches the DNA end more closely, so the J call is doubtful. The sequence was obtained from a woman in her late teens or twenties in good health. The sample taken for sequencing was blood. The CDR3 coding sequence is TGTGCCAGCAGCGTAGTAAGCGGGGAATACAATGAGCAGTACTTC. Translation: CASSVVSGEYNEQYF.